This is a list of T cell receptor beta chains from one sample in a study of shared clonotypes between healthy human individuals. Some clones are missing from TCRdb's copy, which holds only in-frame ones; the method was immunoSEQ multiplex PCR. Of millions of clones detected, approximately 93% appear once; the ten largest clones hold roughly 0.36%. Specimen: naive CD4+ T cells from PBMCs. These receptors all come from a man between 18 and 29 years old in good health. Some clones in this sample may be carry-over from other donors' samples. CDR3s include the opening cysteine and the closing phenylalanine or tryptophan. D genes are given only for firm matches. A clone size is listed for some rows: how often the clone was seen (once, few, many), or a class if it is expanded.

clone size: .
V gene: TRBV19
J gene: TRBJ2-1
D gene: .
CDR3 protein: CASMSSRNEQFF
CDR3 DNA: TGTGCCAGTATGAGTAGCCGCAATGAGCAGTTCTTC

clone size: .
V gene: TRBV7-2
J gene: TRBJ2-3
D gene: TRBD2
CDR3 protein: CASSLVGGGNTDTQYF
CDR3 DNA: TGTGCCAGCAGCTTAGTTGGCGGGGGAAACACAGATACGCAGTATTTT

clone size: .
V gene: TRBV28
J gene: TRBJ2-7
D gene: TRBD2
CDR3 protein: CASNSGSSYEQYF
CDR3 DNA: TGTGCCAGCAATAGCGGGTCGAGTTACGAGCAGTACTTC

clone size: once
V gene: TRBV7-9
J gene: TRBJ1-2
D gene: .
CDR3 protein: CASTPTGQLYGYTF
CDR3 DNA: TGTGCCAGCACCCCGACGGGACAACTCTATGGCTACACCTTC

clone size: .
V gene: TRBV28
J gene: TRBJ2-7
D gene: TRBD1
CDR3 protein: CASSLQQGANEQYF
CDR3 DNA: TGTGCCAGCAGTTTACAACAGGGGGCGAACGAGCAGTACTTC

clone size: few
V gene: TRBV10-3
J gene: TRBJ1-2
D gene: .
CDR3 protein: CAISDLARNYGYTF
CDR3 DNA: TGTGCCATCAGTGACTTGGCCCGTAACTATGGCTACACCTTC

clone size: .
V gene: TRBV6-1
J gene: TRBJ1-5
D gene: .
CDR3 protein: CASSESIVYSNQPQHF
CDR3 DNA: TGTGCCAGCAGTGAAAGTATCGTCTATAGCAATCAGCCCCAGCATTTT

clone size: .
V gene: TRBV4-3
J gene: TRBJ2-2
D gene: .
CDR3 protein: CASSLHRVGTKNTGELFF
CDR3 DNA: TGCGCCAGCAGCCTACACCGCGTGGGGACAAAGAACACCGGGGAGCTGTTTTTT

clone size: .
V gene: TRBV5-4
J gene: TRBJ2-2
D gene: TRBD2
CDR3 protein: CASSWTSGRTGELFF
CDR3 DNA: TGTGCCAGCAGCTGGACTAGCGGGAGGACCGGGGAGCTGTTTTTT

clone size: .
V gene: TRBV5-1
J gene: TRBJ1-1
D gene: .
CDR3 protein: CASSLIGTPTEAFF
CDR3 DNA: TGCGCCAGCAGTTTAATTGGGACACCCACTGAAGCTTTCTTT

clone size: .
V gene: TRBV5-6
J gene: TRBJ1-2
D gene: .
CDR3 protein: CASSLVPGTNYGYTF
CDR3 DNA: TGTGCCAGCAGCTTGGTGCCCGGTACTAACTATGGCTACACCTTC

clone size: .
V gene: TRBV28
J gene: TRBJ1-2
D gene: TRBD1
CDR3 protein: CASSTPGQTNYGYTF
CDR3 DNA: TGTGCCAGCAGTACCCCGGGACAGACGAACTATGGCTACACCTTC

clone size: .
V gene: TRBV5-1
J gene: TRBJ1-1
D gene: .
CDR3 protein: CASSLAGPGIGTEAFF
CDR3 DNA: TGCGCCAGCAGCCTGGCGGGTCCGGGGATTGGGACTGAAGCTTTCTTT